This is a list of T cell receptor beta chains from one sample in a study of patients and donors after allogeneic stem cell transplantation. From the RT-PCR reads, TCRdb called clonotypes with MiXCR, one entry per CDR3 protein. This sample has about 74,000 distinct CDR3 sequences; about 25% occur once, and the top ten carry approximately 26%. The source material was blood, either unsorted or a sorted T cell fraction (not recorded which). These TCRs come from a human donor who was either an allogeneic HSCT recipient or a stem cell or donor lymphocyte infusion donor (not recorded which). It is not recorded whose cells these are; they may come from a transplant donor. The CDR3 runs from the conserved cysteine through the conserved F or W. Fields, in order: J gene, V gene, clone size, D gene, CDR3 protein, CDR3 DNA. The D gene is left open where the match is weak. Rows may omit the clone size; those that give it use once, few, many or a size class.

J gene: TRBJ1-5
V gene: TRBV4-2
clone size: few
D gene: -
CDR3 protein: CASSQDRPGNNQPQHF
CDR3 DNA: TGTGCCAGCAGCCAAGATCGGCCAGGGAACAATCAGCCCCAGCATTTT

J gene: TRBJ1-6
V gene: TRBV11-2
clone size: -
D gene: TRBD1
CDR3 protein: CASSPVGQGIRSPLHF
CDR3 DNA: TGTGCCAGCAGCCCCGTGGGACAGGGGATTCGGTCACCCCTCCACTTT

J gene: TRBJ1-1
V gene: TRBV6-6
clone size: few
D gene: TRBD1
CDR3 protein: CASSYPPGQGEAFF
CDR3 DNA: TGTGCCAGCAGTTATCCACCGGGACAGGGTGAAGCTTTCTTT

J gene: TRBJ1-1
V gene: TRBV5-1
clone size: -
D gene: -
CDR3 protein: CASGLAAPMNTEAFF
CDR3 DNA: TGCGCCAGCGGGTTGGCAGCCCCCATGAACACTGAAGCTTTCTTT

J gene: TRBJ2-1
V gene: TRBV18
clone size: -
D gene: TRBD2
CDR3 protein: CASSGTSWYEQFF
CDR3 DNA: TGTGCCAGCTCTGGGACTAGTTGGTATGAGCAGTTCTTC

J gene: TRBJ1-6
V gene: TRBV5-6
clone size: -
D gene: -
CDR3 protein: CASSFSVRRDSPLHF
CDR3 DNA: TGTGCCAGCAGCTTCAGTGTCAGGCGGGATTCACCCCTCCACTTT

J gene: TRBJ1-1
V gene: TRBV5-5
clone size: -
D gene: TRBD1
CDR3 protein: CASSLAVDRRNTEAFF
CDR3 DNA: TGTGCCAGCAGCTTGGCTGTGGACAGGAGGAACACTGAAGCTTTCTTT

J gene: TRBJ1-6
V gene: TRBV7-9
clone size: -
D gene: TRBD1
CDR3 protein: CASSRARTGGLNSPLHF
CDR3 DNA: TGTGCCAGCAGCAGAGCCCGGACAGGGGGTTTGAATTCACCCCTCCACTTT

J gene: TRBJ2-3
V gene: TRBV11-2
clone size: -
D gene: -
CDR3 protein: CASSLDSDTQYF
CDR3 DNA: TGTGCCAGCAGCTTAGACTCAGATACGCAGTATTTT

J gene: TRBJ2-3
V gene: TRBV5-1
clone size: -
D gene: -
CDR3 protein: CASSPLDSTDTQYF
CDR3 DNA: TGCGCCAGCAGCCCCCTGGACAGCACAGATACGCAGTATTTT

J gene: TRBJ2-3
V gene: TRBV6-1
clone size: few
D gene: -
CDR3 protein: CASSEVGITQYF
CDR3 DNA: TGTGCCAGCAGTGAAGTTGGGATCACGCAGTATTTT

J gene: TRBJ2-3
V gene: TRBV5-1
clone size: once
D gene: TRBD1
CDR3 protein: CASGPSPGQVAYF
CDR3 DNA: TGCGCCAGCGGTCCCTCCCCCGGACAGGTTGCGTATTTT

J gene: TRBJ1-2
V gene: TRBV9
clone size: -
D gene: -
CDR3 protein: CASSPRPQAGYTF
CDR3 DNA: TGTGCCAGCAGCCCGCGCCCCCAGGCGGGCTACACCTTC

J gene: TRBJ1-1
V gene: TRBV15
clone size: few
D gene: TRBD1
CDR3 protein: CATSRQPGQGSMNTEAFF
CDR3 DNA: TGTGCCACCAGCAGACAACCGGGACAGGGGAGTATGAACACTGAAGCTTTCTTT

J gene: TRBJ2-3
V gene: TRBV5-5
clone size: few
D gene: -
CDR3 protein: CASSLIAASDTQYF
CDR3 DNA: TGTGCCAGCAGCTTGATTGCGGCAAGCGATACGCAGTATTTT

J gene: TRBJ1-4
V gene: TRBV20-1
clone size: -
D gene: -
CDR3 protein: CSAAGTYNEKLFF
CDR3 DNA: TGCAGTGCAGCCGGGACGTATAATGAAAAACTGTTTTTT

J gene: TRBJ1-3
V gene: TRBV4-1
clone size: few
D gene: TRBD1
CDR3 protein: CASSQESTGRFGNTIYF
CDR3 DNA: TGCGCCAGCAGCCAAGAGTCGACAGGGCGATTTGGAAACACCATATATTTT

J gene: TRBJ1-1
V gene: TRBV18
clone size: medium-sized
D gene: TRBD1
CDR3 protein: CASSPVGTGSEAFF
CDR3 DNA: TGTGCCAGCTCACCGGTAGGGACAGGGTCTGAAGCTTTCTTT

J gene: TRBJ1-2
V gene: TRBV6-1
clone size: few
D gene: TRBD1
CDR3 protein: CASAPGQGLGYTF
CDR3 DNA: TGTGCCAGCGCTCCGGGACAGGGATTGGGCTACACCTTC

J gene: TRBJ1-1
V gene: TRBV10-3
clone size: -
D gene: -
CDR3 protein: CAITDRGTEAFF
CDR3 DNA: TGTGCCATCACTGATCGGGGCACTGAAGCTTTCTTT

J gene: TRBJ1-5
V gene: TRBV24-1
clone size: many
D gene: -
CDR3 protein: CATSDPSGVDQPQHF
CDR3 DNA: TGTGCCACCAGTGACCCCTCAGGGGTCGATCAGCCCCAGCATTTT

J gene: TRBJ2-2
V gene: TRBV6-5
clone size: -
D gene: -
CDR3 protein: CASRTGNTGELFF
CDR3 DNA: TGTGCCAGCAGGACAGGGAACACCGGGGAGCTGTTTTTT

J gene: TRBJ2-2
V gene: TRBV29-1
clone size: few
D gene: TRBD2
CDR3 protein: CSVEEAGGNTGELFF
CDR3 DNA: TGCAGCGTTGAGGAAGCGGGAGGAAACACCGGGGAGCTGTTTTTT

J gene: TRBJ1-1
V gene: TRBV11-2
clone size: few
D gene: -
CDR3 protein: CASRGREGANTEAFF
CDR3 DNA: TGTGCCAGCAGAGGCCGAGAGGGCGCGAACACTGAAGCTTTCTTT

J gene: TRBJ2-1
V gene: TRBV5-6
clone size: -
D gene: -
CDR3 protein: CASSLVSGYYNEQFF
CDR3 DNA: TGTGCCAGCAGCTTGGTCAGCGGATACTACAATGAGCAGTTCTTC

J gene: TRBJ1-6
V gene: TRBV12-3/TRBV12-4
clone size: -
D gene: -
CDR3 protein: CASSTGGFPLHF
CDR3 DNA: TGTGCCAGCTCGACAGGAGGTTTTCCCCTCCACTTT

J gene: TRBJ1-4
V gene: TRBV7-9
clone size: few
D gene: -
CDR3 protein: CATTPGVVNEKLFF
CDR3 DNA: TGTGCCACAACCCCGGGGGTCGTTAATGAAAAACTGTTTTTT

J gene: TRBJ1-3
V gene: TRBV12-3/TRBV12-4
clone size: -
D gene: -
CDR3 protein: CASSRTVSGNTIYF
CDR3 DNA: TGTGCCAGCAGCCGTACAGTGTCTGGAAACACCATATATTTT

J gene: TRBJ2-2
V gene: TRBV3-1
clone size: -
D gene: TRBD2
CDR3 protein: CASTRTRNTGELFF
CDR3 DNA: TGTGCCAGCACAAGGACTAGAAATACCGGGGAGCTGTTTTTT